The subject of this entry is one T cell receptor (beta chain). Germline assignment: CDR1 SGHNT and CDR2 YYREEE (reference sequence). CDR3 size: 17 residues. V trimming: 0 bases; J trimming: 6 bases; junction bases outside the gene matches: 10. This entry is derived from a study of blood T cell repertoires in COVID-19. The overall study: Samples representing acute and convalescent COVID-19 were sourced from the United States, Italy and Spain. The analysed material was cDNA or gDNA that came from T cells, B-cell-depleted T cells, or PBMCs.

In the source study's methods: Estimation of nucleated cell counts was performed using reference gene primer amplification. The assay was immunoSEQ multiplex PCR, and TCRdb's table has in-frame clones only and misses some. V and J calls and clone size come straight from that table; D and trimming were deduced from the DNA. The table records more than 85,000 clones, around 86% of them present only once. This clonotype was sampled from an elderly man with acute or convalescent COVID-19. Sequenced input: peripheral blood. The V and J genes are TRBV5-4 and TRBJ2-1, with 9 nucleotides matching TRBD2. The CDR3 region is CASSLGGSGTSRNEQFF. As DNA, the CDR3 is TGTGCCAGCAGCTTGGGGGGCTCCGGGACTAGCCGCAATGAGCAGTTCTTC.